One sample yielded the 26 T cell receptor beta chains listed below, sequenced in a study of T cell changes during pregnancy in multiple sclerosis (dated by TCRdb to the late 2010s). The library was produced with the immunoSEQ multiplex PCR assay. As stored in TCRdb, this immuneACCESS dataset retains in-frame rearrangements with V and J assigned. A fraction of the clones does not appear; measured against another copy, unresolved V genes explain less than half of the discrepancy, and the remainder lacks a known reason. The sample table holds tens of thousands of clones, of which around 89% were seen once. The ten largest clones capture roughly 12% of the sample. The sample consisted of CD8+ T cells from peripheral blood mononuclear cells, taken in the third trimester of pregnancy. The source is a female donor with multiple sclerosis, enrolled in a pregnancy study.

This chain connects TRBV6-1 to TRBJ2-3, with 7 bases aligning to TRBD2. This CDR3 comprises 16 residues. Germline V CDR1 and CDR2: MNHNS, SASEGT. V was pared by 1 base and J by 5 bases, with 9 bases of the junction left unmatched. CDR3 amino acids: CASSEVMASGKDTQYF. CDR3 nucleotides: TGTGCCAGCAGTGAAGTGATGGCTAGCGGCAAAGATACGCAGTATTTT.

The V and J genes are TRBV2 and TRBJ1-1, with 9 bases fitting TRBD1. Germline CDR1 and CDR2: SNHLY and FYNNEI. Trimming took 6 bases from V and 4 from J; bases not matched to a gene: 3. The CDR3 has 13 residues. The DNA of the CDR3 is TGTGCCAGCAGGGGACAGGGTCTCACTGAAGCTTTCTTT. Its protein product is CASRGQGLTEAFF. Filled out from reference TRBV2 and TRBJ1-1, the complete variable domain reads EPEVTQTPSHQVTQMGQEVILRCVPISNHLYFYWYRQILGQKVEFLVSFYNNEISEKSEIFDDQFSVERPDGSNFTLKIRSTKLEDSAMYFCASRGQGLTEAFFGQGTRLTVV.

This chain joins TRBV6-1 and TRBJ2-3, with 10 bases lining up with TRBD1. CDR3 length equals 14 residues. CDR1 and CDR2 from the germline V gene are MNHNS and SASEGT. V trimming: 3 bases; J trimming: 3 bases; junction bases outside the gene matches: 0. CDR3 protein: CASSEGQGTDTQYF. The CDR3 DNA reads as TGTGCCAGCAGTGAGGGACAGGGGACAGATACGCAGTATTTT.

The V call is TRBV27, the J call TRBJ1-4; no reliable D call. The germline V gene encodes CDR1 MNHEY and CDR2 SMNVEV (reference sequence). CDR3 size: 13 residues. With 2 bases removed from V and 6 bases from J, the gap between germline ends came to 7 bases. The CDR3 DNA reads TGTGCCAGCAGTTTACAGGAAGATGAAAAACTGTTTTTT. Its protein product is CASSLQEDEKLFF.

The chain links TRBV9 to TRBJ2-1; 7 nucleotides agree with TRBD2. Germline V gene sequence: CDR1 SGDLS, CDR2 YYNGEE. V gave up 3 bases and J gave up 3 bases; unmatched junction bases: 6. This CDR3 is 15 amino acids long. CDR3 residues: CASSESGAIYNEQFF. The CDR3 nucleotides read TGTGCCAGCAGCGAAAGCGGGGCCATCTACAATGAGCAGTTCTTC.

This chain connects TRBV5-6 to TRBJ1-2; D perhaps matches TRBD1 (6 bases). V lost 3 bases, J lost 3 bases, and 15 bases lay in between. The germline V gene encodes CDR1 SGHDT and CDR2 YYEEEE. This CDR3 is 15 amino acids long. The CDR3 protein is CASSSSPDSYYGYTF. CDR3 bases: TGTGCCAGCAGCTCCTCGCCGGACAGTTACTATGGCTACACCTTC.

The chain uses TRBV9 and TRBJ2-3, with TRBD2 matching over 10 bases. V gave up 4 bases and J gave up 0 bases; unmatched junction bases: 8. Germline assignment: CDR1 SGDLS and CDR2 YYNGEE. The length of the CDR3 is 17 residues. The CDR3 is CASSPDLAGGSTDTQYF. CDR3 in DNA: TGTGCCAGCAGCCCGGACTTAGCGGGGGGTAGCACAGATACGCAGTATTTT.

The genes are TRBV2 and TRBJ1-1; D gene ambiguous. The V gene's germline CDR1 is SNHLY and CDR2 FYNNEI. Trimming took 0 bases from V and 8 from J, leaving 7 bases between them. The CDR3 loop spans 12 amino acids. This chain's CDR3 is CASSEAYAEAFF. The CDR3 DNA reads TGTGCCAGCAGTGAAGCGTACGCGGAAGCTTTCTTT.

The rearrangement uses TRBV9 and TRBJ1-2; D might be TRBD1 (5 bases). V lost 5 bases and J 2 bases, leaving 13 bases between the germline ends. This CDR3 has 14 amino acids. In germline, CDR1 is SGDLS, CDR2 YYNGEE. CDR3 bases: TGTGCCAGCAGTGATATAGGGGCCAACTATGGCTACACCTTC. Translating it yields CASSDIGANYGYTF.

The CDR3 bases are TGCGCCAGCAGCCCTCGCCGCGCCTCTGGAAACACCATATATTTT. Amino acid sequence: CASSPRRASGNTIYF. The J gene is TRBJ1-3, the V gene TRBV5-1; no definite D call. CDR3 length equals 15 residues. The germline V gene encodes CDR1 SGHRS and CDR2 YFSETQ. The V end was cut by 4 bases, the J end by 0 bases, with 11 bases between.

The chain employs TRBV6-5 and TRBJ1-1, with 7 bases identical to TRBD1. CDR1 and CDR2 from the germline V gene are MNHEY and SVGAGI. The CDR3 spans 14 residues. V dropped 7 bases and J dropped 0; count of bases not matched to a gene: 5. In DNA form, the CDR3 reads TGTGCCAGCACTCGACAGGGCATGAACACTGAAGCTTTCTTT. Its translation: CASTRQGMNTEAFF.

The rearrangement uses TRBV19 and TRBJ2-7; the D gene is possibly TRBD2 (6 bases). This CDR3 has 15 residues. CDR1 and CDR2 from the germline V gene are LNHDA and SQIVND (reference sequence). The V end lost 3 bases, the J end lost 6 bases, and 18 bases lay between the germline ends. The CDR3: CASSIQEGSPSEQYF. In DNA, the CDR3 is TGTGCCAGTAGTATCCAGGAGGGGTCACCATCCGAGCAGTACTTC.

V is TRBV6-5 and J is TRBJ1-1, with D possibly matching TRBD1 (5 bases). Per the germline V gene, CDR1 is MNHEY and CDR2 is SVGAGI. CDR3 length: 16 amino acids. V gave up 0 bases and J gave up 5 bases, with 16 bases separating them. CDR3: CASSYSERGIGTEAFF. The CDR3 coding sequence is TGTGCCAGCAGTTACTCGGAGCGGGGGATTGGTACTGAAGCTTTCTTT.

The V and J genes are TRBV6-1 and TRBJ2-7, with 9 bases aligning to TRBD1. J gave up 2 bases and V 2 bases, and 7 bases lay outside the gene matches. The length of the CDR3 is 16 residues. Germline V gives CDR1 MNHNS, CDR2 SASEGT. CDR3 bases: TGTGCCAGCAGTGAACTGGGGACAGGGATTCCCTACGAGCAGTACTTC. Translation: CASSELGTGIPYEQYF.

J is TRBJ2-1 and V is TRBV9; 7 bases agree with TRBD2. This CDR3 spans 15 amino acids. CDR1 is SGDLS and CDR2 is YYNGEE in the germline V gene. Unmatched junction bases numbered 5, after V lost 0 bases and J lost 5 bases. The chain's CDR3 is CASSVGAGRDNEQFF. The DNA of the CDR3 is TGTGCCAGCAGCGTAGGGGCAGGGAGGGACAATGAGCAGTTCTTC.

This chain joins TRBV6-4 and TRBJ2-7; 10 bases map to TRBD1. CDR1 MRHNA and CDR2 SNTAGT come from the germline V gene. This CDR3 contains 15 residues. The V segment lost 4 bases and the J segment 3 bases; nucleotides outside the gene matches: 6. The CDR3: CASSAETGGSYEQYF. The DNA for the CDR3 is TGTGCCAGCAGTGCCGAGACAGGGGGCAGCTACGAGCAGTACTTC.

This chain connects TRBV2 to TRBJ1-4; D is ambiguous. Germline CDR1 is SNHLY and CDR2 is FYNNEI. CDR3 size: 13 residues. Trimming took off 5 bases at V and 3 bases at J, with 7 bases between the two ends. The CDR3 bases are TGTGCCAGCAGTCTACAGCCTAATGAAAAACTGTTTTTT. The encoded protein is CASSLQPNEKLFF.

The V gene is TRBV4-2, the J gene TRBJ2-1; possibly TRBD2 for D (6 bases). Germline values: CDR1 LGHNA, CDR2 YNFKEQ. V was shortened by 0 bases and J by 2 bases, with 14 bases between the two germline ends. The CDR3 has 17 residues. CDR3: CASSQEGPLATYNEQFF. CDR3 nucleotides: TGTGCCAGCAGCCAAGAAGGCCCGCTAGCGACCTACAATGAGCAGTTCTTC.

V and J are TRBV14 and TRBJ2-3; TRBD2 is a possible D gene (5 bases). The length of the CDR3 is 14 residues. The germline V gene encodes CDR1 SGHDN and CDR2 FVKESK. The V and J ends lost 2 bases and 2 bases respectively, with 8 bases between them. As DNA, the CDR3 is TGTGCCAGCAGCCAATGGACTTTCACAGATACGCAGTATTTT. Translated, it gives CASSQWTFTDTQYF.

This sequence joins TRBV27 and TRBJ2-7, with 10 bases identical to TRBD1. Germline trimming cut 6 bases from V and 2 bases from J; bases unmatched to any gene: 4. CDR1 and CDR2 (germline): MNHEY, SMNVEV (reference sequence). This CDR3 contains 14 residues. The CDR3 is CASRPGQGTYEQYF. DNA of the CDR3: TGTGCCAGCAGGCCGGGACAGGGGACCTACGAGCAGTACTTC.

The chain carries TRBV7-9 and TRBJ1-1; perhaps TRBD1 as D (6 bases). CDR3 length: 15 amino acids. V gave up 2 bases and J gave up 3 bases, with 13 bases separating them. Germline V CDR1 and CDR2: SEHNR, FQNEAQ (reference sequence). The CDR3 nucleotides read TGTGCCAGCAGCTTACTCGGGGGGGCAGACACTGAAGCTTTCTTT. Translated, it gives CASSLLGGADTEAFF.

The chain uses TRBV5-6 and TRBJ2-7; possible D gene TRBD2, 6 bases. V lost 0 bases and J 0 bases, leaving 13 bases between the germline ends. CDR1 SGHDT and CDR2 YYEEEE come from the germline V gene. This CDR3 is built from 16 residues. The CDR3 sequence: CASSLVIAVSSYEQYF. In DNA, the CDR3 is TGTGCCAGCAGCTTGGTTATAGCGGTGAGCTCCTACGAGCAGTACTTC.

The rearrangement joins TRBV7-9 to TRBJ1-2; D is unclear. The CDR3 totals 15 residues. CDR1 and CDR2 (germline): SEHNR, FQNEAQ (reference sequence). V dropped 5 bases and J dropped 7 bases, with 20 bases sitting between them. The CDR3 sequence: CASSPPSTEPRGYTF. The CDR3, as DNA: TGTGCCAGCAGCCCCCCATCGACGGAGCCTCGTGGCTACACCTTC.

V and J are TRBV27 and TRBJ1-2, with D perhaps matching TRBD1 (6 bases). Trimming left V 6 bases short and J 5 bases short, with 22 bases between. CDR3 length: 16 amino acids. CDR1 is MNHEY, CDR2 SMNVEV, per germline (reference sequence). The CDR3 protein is CASSTGGAGSWYGYTF. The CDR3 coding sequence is TGTGCCAGCAGCACTGGGGGGGCCGGATCCTGGTATGGCTACACCTTC.

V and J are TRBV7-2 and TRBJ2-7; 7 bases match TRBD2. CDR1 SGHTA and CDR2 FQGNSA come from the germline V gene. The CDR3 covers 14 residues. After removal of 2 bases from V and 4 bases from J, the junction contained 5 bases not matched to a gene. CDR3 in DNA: TGTGCCAGCAGCTTATCTGGGGGGGTTTACGAGCAGTACTTC. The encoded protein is CASSLSGGVYEQYF.

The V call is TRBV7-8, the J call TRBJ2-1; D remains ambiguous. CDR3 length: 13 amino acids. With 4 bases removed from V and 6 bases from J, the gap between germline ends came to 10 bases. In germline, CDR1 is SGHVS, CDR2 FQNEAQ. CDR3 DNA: TGTGCCAGCAGCTCCTCTGTCAGCAATGAGCAGTTCTTC. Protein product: CASSSSVSNEQFF. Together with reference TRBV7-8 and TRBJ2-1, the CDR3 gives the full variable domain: GAGVSQSPRYKVAKRGQDVALRCDPISGHVSLFWYQQALGQGPEFLTYFQNEAQLDKSGLPSDRFFAERPEGSVSTLKIQRTQQEDSAVYLCASSSSVSNEQFFGPGTRLTVL.